This TCR beta chain was recovered during a study of T-cell reconstitution after alpha-beta-depleted transplantation in children (dated by TCRdb to about 2016). At the level of the whole study: Using TCR repertoire profiling, the study quantitatively followed how T-cell immune reconstitution unfolded in children after TCRalphabeta/CD19-depleted allogeneic hematopoietic cell transplantation.

Comment on this clonotype: Its antigen specificity is not known. The record has no base qualities; no much larger clone is one base away.

V has 2 bases trimmed and J has 4 bases trimmed; junction bases matching no gene number 4. The germline V gene specifies MNHNS as CDR1 and SASEGT as CDR2. Its CDR3 holds 15 amino acids, cysteine through phenylalanine. CDR3 DNA is the only sequence kept; it has 45 bases, read in frame from the first base. Library preparation used PCR. The sequencing machine was an Illumina HiSeq 2500. To normalize quantification of the TCRbeta repertoire, the TCR libraries were built with molecular barcoding that relied on unique molecular identifiers. TCRdb reanalyzed the raw reads on its own, using fastp at Q25 for trimming and MiXCR for clone calling, and kept in-frame beta chains. Each entry merges the rows of one CDR3 protein and shows their most common DNA and genes. This sample comprises approximately 400,000 distinct CDR3 sequences, under 13% of them detected only once. The top ten clones comprise roughly 5.1% of the sample.

This material consisted of PBMCs from the stem cell graft donor, taken from the stem cell graft. The chain employs TRBV6-1 and TRBJ2-3, and TRBD2 matches 9 of the central bases. This TCR was recovered from a human donor who donated a stem cell graft to a child with acute myeloid leukemia. The nucleotide sequence is given as TGTGCCAGCAGTGAAACCCTAGCGGGGTCAGATACGCAGTATTTT. The translation is CASSETLAGSDTQYF.